One and the same sample provided the 29 T cell receptor beta chains below, sequenced in a study of vaccination and CD4 T cells after COVID-19. Treatment of the sample: approximately 9-day PBMC culture with coronavirus spike peptide pools or control peptides (ViraFEST assay). One should note that the unexposed donor's CD4+ T cells were collected before the COVID-19 pandemic (2011-2018). Their antigens remain unidentified. Sequencing of DNA taken from cultured CD4+ T cells relied on the Oncomine TCR Beta short-read assay. Each CDR3 protein gets one entry after TCRdb re-called the PCR reads with MiXCR. The sample records thousands of distinct CDR3 sequences, 30% to 35% being singletons. Sequenced: CD4+ T cells from blood, cultured in vitro. The origin of the receptors is a human donor in good health.

The chain carries TRBV6-1 and TRBJ2-7; tentatively, D is TRBD2 (6 bases). V lost 7 bases and J 6 bases, leaving 16 bases between the germline ends. Germline-derived CDR1 and CDR2 are MNHNS and SASEGT. The CDR3 covers 13 residues. DNA of the CDR3: TGTGCCAGCACCCTCAGCGGGCAGGGCGAGCAGTACTTC. It specifies CASTLSGQGEQYF.

The rearrangement links TRBV7-3 to TRBJ2-5; D is tentatively TRBD1 or TRBD2 (5 bases each). CDR1 and CDR2 (germline): SGHTA, FQGTGA. CDR3 size: 17 residues. V was cut by 5 bases and J by 1 base, with 20 bases left in between. The CDR3 bases are TGTGCCAGCAGCCCCCGAGGAGGTGGGGCCATCCAAGAGACCCAGTACTTC. It is translated as CASSPRGGGAIQETQYF.

The genes are TRBV5-1 and TRBJ1-1, with D perhaps matching TRBD1 (5 bases). The CDR3 contains 13 residues. Trimming pared 4 bases from V and 5 bases from J, leaving 12 bases between. Germline loops: CDR1 SGHRS, CDR2 YFSETQ. CDR3 in DNA: TGCGCCAGCAGCCCTGGGGGGGGAACTGAAGCTTTCTTT. The encoded protein is CASSPGGGTEAFF.

This clonotype was observed a handful of times. The V and J genes are TRBV10-3 and TRBJ2-5, with D possibly matching TRBD1 (6 bases). Trimming shortened V by 6 bases and J by 3 bases, and 11 bases separated the two germline ends. In germline, CDR1 is ENHRY, CDR2 SYGVKD. CDR3 length: 13 amino acids. The CDR3 bases are TGTGCCATCAGCAGGACAGATGAAGAGACCCAGTACTTC. This sequence encodes CAISRTDEETQYF.

A word on this clonotype: Germline is not matched at one junction end, which may reflect a read error. The chain has TRBV20-1 and TRBJ1-2; 12 nucleotides match TRBD1. Germline assignment: CDR1 DFQATT and CDR2 SNEGSKA (reference sequence). CDR3 length equals 15 residues. The CDR3 nucleotides are TGCAGTACTAGTTTTTTTGGGACAGGGGGCGCCGGCTACACCTTC. Translated, it gives CSTSFFGTGGAGYTF.

V usage is TRBV18 and J usage is TRBJ1-1; 10 nucleotides line up with TRBD1. This CDR3 has 15 amino acids. Germline CDR1 and CDR2: KGHSH and LQKENI. V lost 4 bases, J lost 1 base, and 3 bases stayed unmatched. The CDR3 coding sequence is TGTGCCAGCTCACGACAGGGGGCGACGAACACTGAAGCTTTCTTT. This translates into CASSRQGATNTEAFF.

This clonotype is labeled medium-sized. CDR3 nucleotides: TGCAGTGCTAGACCGGGACAGGGGTCTTCACCCCTCCACTTT. Translating it yields CSARPGQGSSPLHF. The chain couples TRBV20-1 to TRBJ1-6; 10 bases line up with TRBD1. CDR1 and CDR2 (germline): DFQATT, SNEGSKA (reference sequence). The CDR3 has 14 residues. Germline trimming cut 2 bases from V and 9 bases from J; bases unmatched to any gene: 4.

The V and J genes are TRBV19 and TRBJ1-5; possible D gene TRBD1, 6 bases. V was trimmed by 7 bases and J by 0 bases, leaving 13 bases between them. This CDR3 has 15 amino acids. Germline loops: CDR1 LNHDA, CDR2 SQIVND (reference sequence). CDR3 sequence (DNA): TGTGCCAGTAAAAGGGGACATTCTAGCAATCAGCCCCAGCATTTT. It encodes CASKRGHSSNQPQHF.

The chain recombines TRBV4-1 with TRBJ1-3; D perhaps matches TRBD1 (6 bases). Germline lookup yields CDR1 MGHRA and CDR2 YSYEKL. The CDR3 runs to 15 residues. V shed 0 bases and J shed 3 bases, with 9 bases lying between them. CDR3: CASSQEWGLGNTIYF. CDR3 DNA: TGCGCCAGCAGCCAAGAGTGGGGGCTTGGAAACACCATATATTTT.

This clonotype was counted a few times. CDR3 bases: TGTGCCAGCAGCTTGATAACTAGCAGGGAGACCCAGTACTTC. It encodes CASSLITSRETQYF. The chain couples TRBV7-9 to TRBJ2-5; D may be TRBD2 (6 bases). The CDR3 covers 14 residues. V was cut by 3 bases and J by 5 bases, with 13 bases left in between. Germline V CDR1 and CDR2: SEHNR, FQNEAQ (reference sequence).

The V and J genes are TRBV20-1 and TRBJ2-7; the match to TRBD2 covers 14 bases. This CDR3 is 16 amino acids long. J lost 7 bases, V lost 0 bases, and 8 bases had no gene match. Germline values: CDR1 DFQATT, CDR2 SNEGSKA (reference sequence). The CDR3 DNA reads TGCAGTGCTAGAGATCCCGGGACTAGCGGGGGTCTTGAGCAGTACTTC. This gives the protein CSARDPGTSGGLEQYF.

The chain links TRBV27 to TRBJ2-3; TRBD2 aligns across 7 bases. The CDR3 runs to 14 residues. Germline values: CDR1 MNHEY, CDR2 SMNVEV (reference sequence). V was pared by 2 bases and J by 9 bases, with 8 bases of the junction left unmatched. CDR3 nucleotide sequence: TGTGCCAGCAGTTTAGCGGGGGTGACGGGCACGCAGTATTTT. Translating it yields CASSLAGVTGTQYF.

This sequence joins TRBV19 and TRBJ1-1, with D unresolved. Trimming took 2 bases from V and 11 from J, leaving 18 bases between them. The CDR3 runs to 14 residues. Germline lookup yields CDR1 LNHDA and CDR2 SQIVND (reference sequence). CDR3 amino acids: CASSITLTALDAFF. The CDR3 nucleotides are TGTGCCAGTAGTATAACCTTGACGGCCCTTGACGCTTTCTTT.

By sample fraction, this clonotype is medium-sized (0.01 to 0.1%). This chain joins TRBV10-2 and TRBJ1-1; D remains ambiguous. CDR3 length: 13 residues. The V and J ends lost 3 bases and 4 bases respectively, with 9 bases between them. Germline-derived CDR1 and CDR2 are WSHSY and SAAADI. The CDR3 bases are TGCGCCAGCAGTGAATCCGGGATCACTGAAGCTTTCTTT. It is translated as CASSESGITEAFF.

For the CDR3, the DNA is TGTGCCAGCAGTGACTCAGACAACACTGAAGCTTTCTTT. Residues: CASSDSDNTEAFF. This chain connects TRBV6-4 to TRBJ1-1; D is uncertain. Germline V gives CDR1 MRHNA, CDR2 SNTAGT. Trimming removed 0 bases from V and 2 bases from J, with 4 bases in between. This CDR3 has 13 amino acids.

This rearrangement joins TRBV6-1 to TRBJ1-3; tentatively, D is TRBD1 (5 bases). V was cut by 6 bases and J by 4 bases, with 16 bases left in between. The CDR3 is 15 residues long. In germline, CDR1 is MNHNS, CDR2 SASEGT. In DNA form, the CDR3 reads TGTGCCAGCAGCCAGACAGTGCCTCAAGGAAACACCATATATTTT. Amino acids: CASSQTVPQGNTIYF.

This clonotype has more than one count but fewer than ten. This rearrangement joins TRBV20-1 to TRBJ1-1; tentatively, D is TRBD1 (6 bases). V lost 0 bases and J lost 1, with 9 bases in between. This CDR3 contains 14 residues. Germline V CDR1 and CDR2: DFQATT, SNEGSKA (reference sequence). The chain's CDR3 is CSARDPTGNTEAFF. The CDR3 region has the DNA TGCAGTGCTAGAGACCCGACAGGGAACACTGAAGCTTTCTTT.

This clonotype was seen only a few times. V and J are TRBV19 and TRBJ2-2, with D tentatively TRBD1 (6 bases). Trimming left V 8 bases short and J 7 bases short, with 17 bases between. Germline V gene sequence: CDR1 LNHDA, CDR2 SQIVND (reference sequence). The CDR3 consists of 14 residues. CDR3 region: CASRGRGLGGELFF. CDR3 in DNA: TGTGCCAGTCGCGGCAGGGGCCTTGGCGGGGAGCTGTTTTTT.

The rearrangement uses TRBV6-1 and TRBJ1-1, with 9 bases fitting TRBD1. V lost 6 bases and J lost 7; bases outside the gene matches: 6. The CDR3 has 13 amino acids. The germline gives CDR1 MNHNS, CDR2 SASEGT. The CDR3 loop reads CASRKTGGSEAFF. CDR3 in DNA: TGTGCCAGCAGGAAGACAGGGGGAAGTGAAGCTTTCTTT.

V usage is TRBV19 and J usage is TRBJ1-5, with 9 bases identical to TRBD1. V lost 3 bases, J lost 3 bases, and 3 bases stayed unmatched. The V gene's germline CDR1 is LNHDA and CDR2 SQIVND (reference sequence). The length of the CDR3 is 15 residues. Here the CDR3 DNA reads TGTGCCAGTAGTATTACAGGGGGCGTCAATCAGCCCCAGCATTTT. Its translation: CASSITGGVNQPQHF.

This chain links TRBV6-4 with TRBJ2-7; D ambiguous. This CDR3 spans 14 amino acids. Per the germline V gene, CDR1 is MRHNA and CDR2 is SNTAGT. V was trimmed by 4 bases and J by 4 bases, leaving 14 bases between them. CDR3 bases: TGTGCCAGCAGTGGTGAAGGGTACCCGTACGAGCAGTACTTC. Amino acid sequence: CASSGEGYPYEQYF.

V usage is TRBV6-1 and J usage is TRBJ2-5; maybe TRBD2 (6 bases). This CDR3 is built from 13 residues. Trimming removed 3 bases at V and 4 bases at J, with 9 bases between. Looked up from germline, CDR1 is MNHNS and CDR2 is SASEGT. The chain's CDR3 is CASSDQGGETQYF. CDR3 DNA: TGTGCCAGCAGTGACCAGGGAGGAGAGACCCAGTACTTC.

The chain is built from TRBV5-1 and TRBJ1-3; the D is unclear. Germline V gene data show CDR1 as SGHRS and CDR2 as YFSETQ. The ends were cut back, 0 bases at V and 0 bases at J, with 4 bases in the middle. The CDR3 loop spans 14 amino acids. As DNA, the CDR3 is TGCGCCAGCAGCTTGGAGAACTCTGGAAACACCATATATTTT. Translation: CASSLENSGNTIYF. The variable domain in full, with the rest retrieved from reference TRBV5-1 and TRBJ1-3, is KAGVTQTPRYLIKTRGQQVTLSCSPISGHRSVSWYQQTPGQGLQFLFEYFSETQRNKGNFPGRFSGRQFSNSRSEMNVSTLELGDSALYLCASSLENSGNTIYFGEGSWLTVV.

This clonotype has more than one count but fewer than ten. The chain joins TRBV5-1 to TRBJ2-5; 9 bases line up with TRBD2. With 7 bases clipped from V and 2 bases from J, the junction kept 9 bases outside the gene matches. CDR1 and CDR2 (germline): SGHRS, YFSETQ. The CDR3 has 15 amino acids. The CDR3 here is CASRGRGDPQETQYF. For the CDR3, the DNA is TGCGCCAGCCGCGGGAGGGGAGATCCTCAAGAGACCCAGTACTTC.

This chain uses TRBV10-1 with TRBJ1-1, with D maybe TRBD1 (5 bases). V lost 3 bases and J 6 bases, leaving 8 bases between the germline ends. The V gene's germline CDR1 is WNHNN and CDR2 SYGVQD (reference sequence). This CDR3 comprises 12 residues. CDR3 in amino acids: CASSDGTSEAFF. The CDR3 coding sequence is TGCGCCAGCAGTGACGGGACGTCTGAAGCTTTCTTT.

J is TRBJ1-1 and V is TRBV18; D is possibly TRBD1 (6 bases). The CDR3 is 15 residues long. Germline V gene lookup returns CDR1 KGHSH and CDR2 LQKENI. The V end was cut by 6 bases, the J end by 4 bases, with 18 bases between. CDR3 residues: CASSPEEGVVTEAFF. DNA of the CDR3: TGTGCCAGCTCCCCGGAGGAGGGGGTAGTCACTGAAGCTTTCTTT.

The rearrangement joins TRBV29-1 to TRBJ2-7, with a weak D call TRBD2 (5 bases). Germline CDR1 SQVTM, CDR2 ANQGSEA. V was cut by 6 bases and J by 3 bases, with 12 bases left in between. CDR3 length equals 12 residues. CDR3 sequence (DNA): TGCAGCGTCGAGGGATTCGGCTACGAGCAGTACTTC. Translation gives CSVEGFGYEQYF.

This chain connects TRBV6-1 to TRBJ2-7; D is possibly TRBD1 (5 bases). V was cut by 6 bases and J by 4 bases, with 10 bases left in between. The CDR3 spans 12 residues. CDR1 and CDR2 (germline): MNHNS, SASEGT. CDR3 coding DNA: TGTGCCAGCAGAGGGGTTCTGTACGAGCAGTACTTC. Its protein is CASRGVLYEQYF.

This chain joins TRBV5-1 and TRBJ1-1; maybe TRBD1 (5 bases). Trimming pared 0 bases from V and 14 bases from J, leaving 14 bases between. The CDR3 consists of 12 residues. The germline V gene encodes CDR1 SGHRS and CDR2 YFSETQ. The CDR3 reads CASSLDRGLPFF. CDR3 bases: TGCGCCAGCAGCTTGGACCGGGGCCTGCCGTTCTTT.